Listed here are 20 T cell receptor beta chains from one sample, sequenced in a study of Graves' ophthalmopathy and Graves' hyperthyroidism. RNA transcripts served as template for amplifying TCR beta CDR3 sequences. The library came from an HTBI-primed first-round RT-PCR and a second-round multiplex PCR. TCRdb itself ran the multiplex PCR reads through MiXCR, one entry per CDR3 protein. The sample records around 1.1 million distinct CDR3 sequences, about two fifths being singletons. The sequenced material came from peripheral blood or thyroid tissue (not recorded which). The receptors shown here come from an adult man with Graves' hyperthyroidism.

This clonotype occurred many times. The V call is TRBV10-3, the J call TRBJ1-2; D is ambiguous. This CDR3 has 14 residues. The ends were cut back, 2 bases at V and 1 base at J, with 8 bases in the middle. Germline lookup yields CDR1 ENHRY and CDR2 SYGVKD. The CDR3 sequence: CAISEPSDNYGYTF. CDR3 nucleotide sequence: TGTGCCATCAGTGAGCCATCAGATAACTATGGCTACACCTTC.

This clonotype was detected many times. The V and J genes are TRBV14 and TRBJ2-7; 9 nucleotides match TRBD1. This CDR3 has 15 amino acids. Germline CDR1 SGHDN, CDR2 FVKESK. J gave up 3 bases and V 1 base, and 4 bases lay outside the gene matches. CDR3 residues: CASSQGGQGRYEQYF. CDR3 DNA sequence: TGTGCCAGCAGCCAAGGGGGACAGGGTCGCTACGAGCAGTACTTC.

The table lists this clonotype with a few counts. The CDR3 coding sequence is TGCAGTGCCACCTGGATGGGAAATAGCGGGGGAAACTACGAGCAGTACTTC. Encoded protein: CSATWMGNSGGNYEQYF. The J gene is TRBJ2-7, the V gene TRBV20-1; 9 positions agree with TRBD2. The CDR3 contains 17 residues. CDR1 and CDR2 (germline): DFQATT, SNEGSKA (reference sequence). V trimming: 6 bases; J trimming: 3 bases; junction bases outside the gene matches: 18.

This clonotype was seen repeatedly, ten times or more. This chain links TRBV7-2 with TRBJ1-5; a weak D match, TRBD1 (5 bases). Germline V gene lookup returns CDR1 SGHTA and CDR2 FQGNSA. CDR3 length equals 14 residues. V dropped 5 bases and J dropped 3 bases, with 11 bases sitting between them. The CDR3 loop is CASSPDSYNQPQHF. The CDR3, as DNA: TGTGCCAGCAGCCCCGACAGCTACAATCAGCCCCAGCATTTT.

The rearrangement joins TRBV5-5 to TRBJ2-7, with D perhaps given as TRBD1 or TRBD2 (5 bases each). Germline values: CDR1 SGHKS, CDR2 YYEKEE (reference sequence). V lost 1 base and J 1 base, leaving 12 bases between the germline ends. The CDR3 extends over 15 amino acids. CDR3 sequence: CASSLLGVRSYEQYF. The CDR3 DNA sequence: TGTGCCAGCAGCTTGTTGGGGGTTCGTTCCTACGAGCAGTACTTC.

This chain joins TRBV5-1 and TRBJ1-2; no clear D. The V end lost 4 bases, the J end lost 0 bases, and 13 bases lay between the germline ends. The germline V gene encodes CDR1 SGHRS and CDR2 YFSETQ. The CDR3 has 15 amino acids. CDR3 sequence (DNA): TGCGCCAGCAGCCCGGGAGCAGGAGCTAACTATGGCTACACCTTC. It codes for CASSPGAGANYGYTF. The variable domain in full, completed from reference TRBV5-1 and TRBJ1-2, reads KAGVTQTPRYLIKTRGQQVTLSCSPISGHRSVSWYQQTPGQGLQFLFEYFSETQRNKGNFPGRFSGRQFSNSRSEMNVSTLELGDSALYLCASSPGAGANYGYTFGSGTRLTVV.

In regard to this clonotype: One base away lies a much larger clone, so this may be a sequencing read error. V is TRBV7-2 and J is TRBJ1-1; D is unresolved. CDR1 is SGHTA and CDR2 is FQGNSA in the germline V gene. The CDR3 is 13 residues long. The CDR3 loop reads CSSSPEPSTEAFF. CDR3 nucleotide sequence: TGTTCCAGCAGCCCCGAGCCCAGTACTGAAGCTTTCTTT.

This clonotype was observed at least ten times. CDR3 nucleotides: TGTGCCAGCACCCCCCGAGAGGGAGGTCTCCTATTTGGCTACACCTTC. This encodes CASTPREGGLLFGYTF. The chain couples TRBV7-9 to TRBJ1-2; no reliable D call. V was clipped by 7 bases and J by 7 bases, with 25 bases between them. This CDR3 region has 16 residues. Germline CDR1 and CDR2: SEHNR and FQNEAQ (reference sequence).

This sequence joins TRBV29-1 and TRBJ1-1; the D gene is possibly TRBD1 (5 bases). This CDR3 is 13 amino acids long. Germline lookup yields CDR1 SQVTM and CDR2 ANQGSEA. Trimming took off 1 base at V and 3 bases at J, with 9 bases between the two ends. The CDR3 coding sequence is TGCAGCGTTGAAGGGGGCCGAGACACTGAAGCTTTCTTT. This sequence encodes CSVEGGRDTEAFF.

This clonotype was detected many times. Germline is not matched at one junction end, which may reflect a read error. CDR3 region: CASSLAQGQPQHF. CDR3 coding DNA: TGCGCCAGCAGCTTGGCCCAGGGTCAGCCCCAGCATTTT. This chain uses TRBV7-9 with TRBJ1-5; TRBD1 might be the D (5 bases). This CDR3 region has 13 residues. Germline-derived CDR1 and CDR2 are SEHNR and FQNEAQ (reference sequence). Using reference TRBV7-9 and TRBJ1-5 for the parts outside the CDR3, the full variable domain is DTGVSQNPRHKITKRGQNVTFRCDPISEHNRLYWYRQTLGQGPEFLTYFQNEAQLEKSRLLSDRFSAERPKGSFSTLEIQRTEQGDSAMYLCASSLAQGQPQHFGDGTRLSIL.

With respect to this clonotype: One base away lies a much larger clone, so this may be a sequencing read error. V gene TRBV9 combines with J gene TRBJ1-5; the D is unclear. The CDR3 totals 14 residues. CDR1 and CDR2 from the germline V gene are SGDLS and YYNGEE. Written as DNA, the CDR3 is TGTGCCAACAGCGTAGAGCCGGAGCTTCGGCCCCAGCATTTT. The encoded protein is CANSVEPELRPQHF.

The table lists this clonotype with many counts. The CDR3 loop reads CSAGTDNSPLHF. The CDR3 bases are TGCAGCGCCGGGACAGATAATTCACCCCTCCACTTT. This chain uses TRBV29-1 with TRBJ1-6, with 7 positions matching TRBD1. Trimming took 7 bases from V and 5 from J; bases not matched to a gene: 2. Germline V gene lookup returns CDR1 SQVTM and CDR2 ANQGSEA. The CDR3 covers 12 residues. Full variable domain (missing parts from reference TRBV29-1 and TRBJ1-6): SAVISQKPSRDICQRGTSLTIQCQVDSQVTMMFWYRQQPGQSLTLIATANQGSEATYESGFVIDKFPISRPNLTFSTLTVSNMSPEDSSIYLCSAGTDNSPLHFGNGTRLTVT.

Written as DNA, the CDR3 is TGTGCCAGCAGCTTAACTTTGGGGTCTGAAGCTTTCTTT. Encoded protein: CASSLTLGSEAFF. The genes are TRBV7-2 and TRBJ1-1; D not resolved. The V gene lost 2 bases and the J gene lost 6 bases, with 10 bases spanning the gap. The CDR3 spans 13 residues. Germline CDR1 SGHTA, CDR2 FQGNSA. The full variable domain, rest sourced from reference TRBV7-2 and TRBJ1-1, is GAGVSQSPSNKVTEKGKDVELRCDPISGHTALYWYRQSLGQGLEFLIYFQGNSAPDKSGLPSDRFSAERTGGSVSTLTIQRTQQEDSAVYLCASSLTLGSEAFFGQGTRLTVV.

This clonotype was detected a few times. J is TRBJ1-4 and V is TRBV7-2; 9 nucleotides agree with TRBD1. V dropped 2 bases and J dropped 14; count of bases not matched to a gene: 6. Germline values: CDR1 SGHTA, CDR2 FQGNSA. The CDR3 totals 13 residues. CDR3 nucleotide sequence: TGTGCCAGCAGCTTAAGACAGGGGGGCGGGCTGTTTTTT. It is translated as CASSLRQGGGLFF.

The table lists this clonotype with many counts. The chain has TRBV5-1 and TRBJ1-2; D uncertain. Looked up from germline, CDR1 is SGHRS and CDR2 is YFSETQ. The V gene lost 6 bases and the J gene lost 0 bases, with 9 bases spanning the gap. This CDR3 spans 13 amino acids. CDR3 coding DNA: TGCGCCAGCAAGGACGGAGCTAACTATGGCTACACCTTC. Its protein product is CASKDGANYGYTF.

There are many counts of this clonotype. The DNA for the CDR3 is TGCAGTGCCCCGGGACAGGGACCTCAGCCCCAGCATTTT. It translates to CSAPGQGPQPQHF. V is TRBV20-1 and J is TRBJ1-5; 9 positions match TRBD1. CDR1 and CDR2 from the germline V gene are DFQATT and SNEGSKA (reference sequence). V trimming: 6 bases; J trimming: 6 bases; junction bases outside the gene matches: 6. There are 13 residues in the CDR3.

This clonotype has a handful of counts. The rearrangement uses TRBV15 and TRBJ2-5; tentative D call: TRBD1 (6 bases). Per the germline V gene, CDR1 is LNHNV and CDR2 is YYDKDF (reference sequence). V lost 0 bases and J lost 4, with 18 bases in between. This CDR3 is built from 17 residues. This CDR3 reads CATSRDAGTSLGETQYF. The CDR3 nucleotides read TGTGCCACCAGCAGAGATGCTGGGACAAGTCTCGGAGAGACCCAGTACTTC.

The chain employs TRBV6-5 and TRBJ2-7; D tentatively reads TRBD1 or TRBD2 (5 bases each). The germline gives CDR1 MNHEY, CDR2 SVGAGI. The CDR3 is 15 residues long. V shed 5 bases and J shed 1 base, with 15 bases lying between them. DNA for the CDR3: TGTGCCAGCAGTCCTGGGGACCCTGGGTCCTACGAGCAGTACTTC. Translated, it gives CASSPGDPGSYEQYF.

The rearrangement joins TRBV25-1 to TRBJ2-7; 10 bases line up with TRBD1. The germline CDR1 and CDR2 sequences are MGHDK and SYGVNS. The CDR3 sequence is 15 residues long. After removal of 1 base from V and 5 bases from J, the junction contained 5 bases not matched to a gene. CDR3 amino acids: CASSEWRQGAHEQYF. As DNA, the CDR3 is TGTGCCAGCAGTGAATGGCGACAGGGGGCCCACGAGCAGTACTTC.

The gene calls are TRBV25-1 and TRBJ1-4; a weak D match, TRBD1 (6 bases). Germline CDR1 reads MGHDK; CDR2 reads SYGVNS. V lost 5 bases to trimming and J lost 4 bases, with 11 bases between them. The CDR3 covers 14 residues. CDR3 sequence: CASSSTGSNEKLFF. The CDR3 DNA sequence: TGTGCCAGCAGTTCGACAGGAAGTAATGAAAAACTGTTTTTT.